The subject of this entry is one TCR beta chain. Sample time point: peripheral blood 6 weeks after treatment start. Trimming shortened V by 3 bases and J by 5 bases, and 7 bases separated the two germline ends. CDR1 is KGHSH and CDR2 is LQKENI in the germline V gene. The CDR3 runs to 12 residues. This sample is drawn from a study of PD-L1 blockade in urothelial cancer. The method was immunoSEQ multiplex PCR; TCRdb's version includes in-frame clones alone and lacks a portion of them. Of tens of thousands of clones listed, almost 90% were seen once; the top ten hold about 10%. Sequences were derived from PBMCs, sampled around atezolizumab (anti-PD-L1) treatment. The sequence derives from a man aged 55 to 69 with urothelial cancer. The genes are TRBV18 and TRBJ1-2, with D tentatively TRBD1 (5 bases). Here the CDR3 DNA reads TGTGCCAGCTCACCGGACAATTATGGCTACACCTTC. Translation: CASSPDNYGYTF.